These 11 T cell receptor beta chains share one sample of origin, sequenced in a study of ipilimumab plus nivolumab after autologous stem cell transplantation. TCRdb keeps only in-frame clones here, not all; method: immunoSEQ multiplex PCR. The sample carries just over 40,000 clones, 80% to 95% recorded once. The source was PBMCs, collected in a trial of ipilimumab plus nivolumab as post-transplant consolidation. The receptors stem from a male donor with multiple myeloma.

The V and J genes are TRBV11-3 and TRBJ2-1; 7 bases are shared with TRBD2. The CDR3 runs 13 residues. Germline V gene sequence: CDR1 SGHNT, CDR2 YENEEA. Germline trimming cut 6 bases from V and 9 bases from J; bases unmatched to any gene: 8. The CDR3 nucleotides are TGTGCCAGCAGTGAGCGGGTAGCGGGTGAGCAGTTCTTC. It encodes CASSERVAGEQFF. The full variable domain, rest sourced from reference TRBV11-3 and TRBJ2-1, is EAGVVQSPRYKIIEKKQPVAFWCNPISGHNTLYWYLQNLGQGPELLIRYENEEAVDDSQLPKDRFSAERLKGVDSTLKIQPAELGDSAVYLCASSERVAGEQFFGPGTRLTVL.

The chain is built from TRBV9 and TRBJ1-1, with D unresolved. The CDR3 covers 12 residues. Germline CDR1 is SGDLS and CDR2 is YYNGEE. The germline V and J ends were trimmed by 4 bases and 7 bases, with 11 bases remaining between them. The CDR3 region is CASSSRRGEAFF. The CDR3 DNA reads TGTGCCAGCAGCTCCCGTCGCGGTGAAGCTTTCTTT.

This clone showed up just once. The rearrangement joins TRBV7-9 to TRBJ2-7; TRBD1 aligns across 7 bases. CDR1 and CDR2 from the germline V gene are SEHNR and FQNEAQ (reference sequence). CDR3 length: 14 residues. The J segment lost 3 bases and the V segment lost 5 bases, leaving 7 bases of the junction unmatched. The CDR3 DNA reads TGTGCCAGCAGCCCCGGGACAGTAAACTACGAGCAGTACTTC. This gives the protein CASSPGTVNYEQYF.

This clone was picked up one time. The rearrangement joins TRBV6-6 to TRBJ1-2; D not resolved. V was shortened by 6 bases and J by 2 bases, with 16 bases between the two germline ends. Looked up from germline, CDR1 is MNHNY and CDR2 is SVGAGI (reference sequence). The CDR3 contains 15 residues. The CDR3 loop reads CASSPKGRINYGYTF. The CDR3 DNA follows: TGTGCCAGCAGCCCGAAGGGCAGAATCAACTATGGCTACACCTTC.

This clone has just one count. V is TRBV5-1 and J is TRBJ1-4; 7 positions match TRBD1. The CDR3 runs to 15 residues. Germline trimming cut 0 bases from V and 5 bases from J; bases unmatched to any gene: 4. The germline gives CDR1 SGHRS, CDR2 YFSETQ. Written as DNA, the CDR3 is TGCGCCAGCAGCTTGGGTCGCAGGGGGAATGAAAAACTGTTTTTT. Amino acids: CASSLGRRGNEKLFF.

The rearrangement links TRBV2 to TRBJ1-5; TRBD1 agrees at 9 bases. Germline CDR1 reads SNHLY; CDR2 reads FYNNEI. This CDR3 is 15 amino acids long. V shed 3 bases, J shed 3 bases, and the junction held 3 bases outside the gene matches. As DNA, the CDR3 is TGTGCCAGCAGTGACGGACAGGGGTTCAATCAGCCCCAGCATTTT. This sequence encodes CASSDGQGFNQPQHF.

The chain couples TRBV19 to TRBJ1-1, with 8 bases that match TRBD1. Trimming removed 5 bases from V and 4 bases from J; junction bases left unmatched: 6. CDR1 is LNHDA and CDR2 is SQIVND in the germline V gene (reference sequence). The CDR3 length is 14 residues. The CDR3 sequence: CASSPRTGPTEAFF. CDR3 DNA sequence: TGTGCCAGTAGTCCTAGGACAGGGCCCACTGAAGCTTTCTTT.

The CDR3 sequence: CASGSTVDYTEAFF. In nucleotides, the CDR3 is TGTGCCAGCGGGTCGACGGTGGATTACACTGAAGCTTTCTTT. The chain carries TRBV6-5 and TRBJ1-1; D is undetermined. Germline-derived CDR1 and CDR2 are MNHEY and SVGAGI. Trimming took 8 bases from V and 3 from J, leaving 16 bases between them. The CDR3 loop spans 14 amino acids.

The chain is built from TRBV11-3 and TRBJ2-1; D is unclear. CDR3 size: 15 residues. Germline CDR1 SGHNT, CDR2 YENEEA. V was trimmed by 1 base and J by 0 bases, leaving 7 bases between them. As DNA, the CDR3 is TGTGCCAGCAGCTTAGGCAGAAGCTCCTACAATGAGCAGTTCTTC. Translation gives CASSLGRSSYNEQFF.

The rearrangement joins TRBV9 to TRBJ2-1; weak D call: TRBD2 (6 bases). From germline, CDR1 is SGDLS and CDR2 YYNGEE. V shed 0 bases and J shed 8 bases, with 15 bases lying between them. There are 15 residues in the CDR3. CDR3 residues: CASSVEMTSLYEQFF. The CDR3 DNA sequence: TGTGCCAGCAGCGTAGAGATGACTAGTTTATATGAGCAGTTCTTC.

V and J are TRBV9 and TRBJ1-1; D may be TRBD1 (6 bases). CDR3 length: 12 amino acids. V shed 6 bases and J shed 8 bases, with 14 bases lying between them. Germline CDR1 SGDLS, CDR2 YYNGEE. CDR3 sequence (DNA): TGTGCCAGCACATCGGTGCAGGGGGAAGCTTTCTTT. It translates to CASTSVQGEAFF.